This note documents a single TCR beta chain sequence. The antigen is undetermined. Ophthalmopathy not arising within 18 months of follow-up defined hyperthyroidism as stable. Clinical symptoms and serum thyroxine were used for diagnosis; TRAb, thyroid ultrasound and orbital computed tomography were also relied on. Germline assignment: CDR1 MNHNS and CDR2 SASEGT. This CDR3 is 14 amino acids long. V lost 2 bases, J lost 0 bases, and 8 bases lay in between. The sample comes from a study of Graves' ophthalmopathy and Graves' hyperthyroidism. Overall study findings and caveats: Also, most clonotypes expanded in the thyroid above 0.001 frequency appeared in blood. For separating ophthalmopathy from stable hyperthyroidism, a 13-signature model gave 87.88% sensitivity and about 82% specificity.

Amplification from RNA transcripts yielded the TCR beta CDR3 regions. RT-PCR in the first round used HTBI primers; a second-round multiplex PCR followed. TCRdb re-analysed the multiplex PCR reads in MiXCR, keeping a single row per CDR3 protein. This table has approximately 410,000 distinct CDR3 sequences, about 16% appearing once. The chain is built from TRBV6-1 and TRBJ2-7; unclear D gene. This TCR came from a woman aged 18-30 years with stable Graves' hyperthyroidism. Sample: peripheral blood. The CDR3, as DNA: TGTGCCAGCAGTGAAAGGCCTACCTCCTACGAGCAGTACTTC. Its translation: CASSERPTSYEQYF.